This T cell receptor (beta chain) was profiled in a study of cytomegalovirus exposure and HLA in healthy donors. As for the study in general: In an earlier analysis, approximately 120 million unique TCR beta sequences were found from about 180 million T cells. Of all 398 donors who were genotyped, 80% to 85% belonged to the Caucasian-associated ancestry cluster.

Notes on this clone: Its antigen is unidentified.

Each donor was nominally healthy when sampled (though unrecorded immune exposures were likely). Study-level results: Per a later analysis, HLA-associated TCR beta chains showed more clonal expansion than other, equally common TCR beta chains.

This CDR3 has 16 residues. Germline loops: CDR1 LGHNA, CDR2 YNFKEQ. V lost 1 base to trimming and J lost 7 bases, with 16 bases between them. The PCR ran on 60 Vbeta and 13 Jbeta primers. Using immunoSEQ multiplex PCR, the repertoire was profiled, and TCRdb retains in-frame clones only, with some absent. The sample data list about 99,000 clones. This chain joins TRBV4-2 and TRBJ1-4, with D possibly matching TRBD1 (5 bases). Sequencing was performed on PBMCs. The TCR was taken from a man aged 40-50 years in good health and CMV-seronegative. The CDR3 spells CASSQARGGASEKLFF. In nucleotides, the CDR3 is TGTGCCAGCAGCCAAGCTAGGGGCGGGGCCTCTGAAAAACTGTTTTTT.